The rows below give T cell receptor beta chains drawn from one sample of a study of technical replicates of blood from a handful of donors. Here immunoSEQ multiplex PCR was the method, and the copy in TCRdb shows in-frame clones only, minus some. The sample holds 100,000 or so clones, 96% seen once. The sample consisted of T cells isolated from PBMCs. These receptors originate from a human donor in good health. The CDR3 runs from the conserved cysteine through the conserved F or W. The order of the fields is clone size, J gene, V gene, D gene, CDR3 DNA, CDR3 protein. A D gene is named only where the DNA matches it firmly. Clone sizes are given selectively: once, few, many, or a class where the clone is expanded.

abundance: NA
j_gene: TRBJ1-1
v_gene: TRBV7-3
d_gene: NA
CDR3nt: TGTGCCAGCAGCTTAAGTCGGGACACTGAAGCTTTCTTT
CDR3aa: CASSLSRDTEAFF

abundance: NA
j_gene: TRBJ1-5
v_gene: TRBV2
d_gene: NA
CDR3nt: TGTGCCAGCAGGGACCGGGGAATAGGACAGCCCCAGCATTTT
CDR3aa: CASRDRGIGQPQHF

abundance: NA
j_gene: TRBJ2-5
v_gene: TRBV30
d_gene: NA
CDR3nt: TGTGCCTGGAGTGTACTTAGGTGGCGGGGAGCACCCCAAGAGACCCAGTACTTC
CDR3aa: CAWSVLRWRGAPQETQYF

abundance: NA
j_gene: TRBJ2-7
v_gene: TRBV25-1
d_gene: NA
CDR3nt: TGTGCCAGCAGTGACCCAGGCTGGCAGTACTTC
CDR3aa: CASSDPGWQYF

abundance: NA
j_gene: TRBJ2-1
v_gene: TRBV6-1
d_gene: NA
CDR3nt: TGTGCCAGCAGTGAATTCGGGGAGGGGACAGGTCCCTACAATGAGCAGTTCTTC
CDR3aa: CASSEFGEGTGPYNEQFF

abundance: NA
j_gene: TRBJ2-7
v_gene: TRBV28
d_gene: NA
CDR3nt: TGTGCCAGCAGTTTTAACAGAGAGTTGGCCGAGCAGTACTTC
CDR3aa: CASSFNRELAEQYF

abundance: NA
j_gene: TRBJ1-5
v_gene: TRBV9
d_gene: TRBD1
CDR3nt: TGTGCCAGCAGCGTAGGAGGGGGCCAAAATCAGCCCCAGCATTTT
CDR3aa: CASSVGGGQNQPQHF

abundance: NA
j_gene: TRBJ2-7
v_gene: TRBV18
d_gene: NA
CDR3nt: TGTGCCAGCTCACCGAGGAGAGACTACGAGCAGTACTTC
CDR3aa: CASSPRRDYEQYF

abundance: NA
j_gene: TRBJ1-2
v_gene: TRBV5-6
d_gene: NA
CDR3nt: TGTGCCAGCAGCTTGGAATGGGGCCATGACAACTATGGCTACACCTTC
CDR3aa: CASSLEWGHDNYGYTF

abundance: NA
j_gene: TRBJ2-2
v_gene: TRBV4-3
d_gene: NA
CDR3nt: TGCGCCAGCAGCCCCTTCCGGGACACCGGGGAGCTGTTTTTT
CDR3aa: CASSPFRDTGELFF

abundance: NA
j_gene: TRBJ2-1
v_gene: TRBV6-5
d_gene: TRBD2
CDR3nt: TGTGCCAGCAGCATGAGACTAGCGGAGTTAGAGCAGTTCTTC
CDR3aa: CASSMRLAELEQFF

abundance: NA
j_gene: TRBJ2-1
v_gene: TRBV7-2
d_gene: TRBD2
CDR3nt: TGTGCCAGCAGCTTAGGGACTAGCTACAATGAGCAGTTCTTC
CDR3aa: CASSLGTSYNEQFF

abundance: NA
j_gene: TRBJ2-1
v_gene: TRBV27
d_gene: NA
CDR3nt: TGTGCCAGCAGCCCCGTACCGGGCTCCTACAATGAGCAGTTCTTC
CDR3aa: CASSPVPGSYNEQFF

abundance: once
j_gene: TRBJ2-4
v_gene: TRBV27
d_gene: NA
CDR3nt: TGTGCCAGCAGCCACCGGACAGAGAATTACAAAAACATTCAGTACTTC
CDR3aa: CASSHRTENYKNIQYF

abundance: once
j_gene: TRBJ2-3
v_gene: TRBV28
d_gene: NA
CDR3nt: TGTGCCAGCAGCCAACCCGATGAGGCTAGCACAGATACGCAGTATTTT
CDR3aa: CASSQPDEASTDTQYF

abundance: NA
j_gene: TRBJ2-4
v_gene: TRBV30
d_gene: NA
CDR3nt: TGTGCCTGGAGTGTAGAACTAGCCAAAAACATTCAGTACTTC
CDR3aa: CAWSVELAKNIQYF

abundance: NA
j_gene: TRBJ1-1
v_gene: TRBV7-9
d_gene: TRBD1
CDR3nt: TGTGCCAGCAGCATTACAGGGGGTCAAGCTTTCTTT
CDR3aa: CASSITGGQAFF

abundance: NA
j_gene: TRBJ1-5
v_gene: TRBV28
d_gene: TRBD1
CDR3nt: TGTGCCAGCAGTCGGGCAGGGGGCGTAGGCAATCAGCCCCAGCATTTT
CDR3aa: CASSRAGGVGNQPQHF

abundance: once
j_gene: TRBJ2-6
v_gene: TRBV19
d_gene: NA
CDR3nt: TGTGCCAGTAGTATAATCGGGGGAGGGGGCTCTGGGGCCAACGTCCTGACTTTC
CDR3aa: CASSIIGGGGSGANVLTF

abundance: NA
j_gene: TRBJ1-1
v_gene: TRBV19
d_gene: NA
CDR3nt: TGTGCCAGTAGTAGGACAGACGCGAACACTGAAGCTTTCTTT
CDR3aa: CASSRTDANTEAFF

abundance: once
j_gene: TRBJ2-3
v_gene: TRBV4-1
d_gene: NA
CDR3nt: TGCGCCAGCAGCCAAGGTACGGCAGATACGCAGTATTTT
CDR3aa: CASSQGTADTQYF

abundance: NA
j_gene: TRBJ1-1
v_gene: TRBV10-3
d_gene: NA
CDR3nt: TGTGCCATCAGTGGGGGGCGTGGCACTGAAGCTTTCTTT
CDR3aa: CAISGGRGTEAFF

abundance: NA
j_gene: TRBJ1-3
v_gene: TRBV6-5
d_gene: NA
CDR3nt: TGTGCCAGCAGTTACTCGGGGCCGGGTTCAGGAAACACCATATATTTT
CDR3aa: CASSYSGPGSGNTIYF

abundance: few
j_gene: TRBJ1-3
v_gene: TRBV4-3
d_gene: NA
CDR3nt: TGCGCCAGCAGCTCCCGGGTTGGTTCTGGAAACACCATATATTTT
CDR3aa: CASSSRVGSGNTIYF

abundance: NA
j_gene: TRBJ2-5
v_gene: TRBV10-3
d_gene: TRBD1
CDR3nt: TGTGCCATCAGTGAGCGGGGGACAGGGCAAGAGACCCAGTACTTC
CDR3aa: CAISERGTGQETQYF

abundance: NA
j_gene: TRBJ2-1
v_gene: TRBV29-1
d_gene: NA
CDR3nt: TGCAGCTCCAGAGCGGGTCTGAGCTCCTACAATGAGCAGTTCTTC
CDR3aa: CSSRAGLSSYNEQFF

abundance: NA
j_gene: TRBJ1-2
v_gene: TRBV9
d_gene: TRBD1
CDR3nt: TGTGCCAGCAGCGTAGCTTCCGGATGGACAGGCCCCTATGGCTACACCTTC
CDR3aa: CASSVASGWTGPYGYTF

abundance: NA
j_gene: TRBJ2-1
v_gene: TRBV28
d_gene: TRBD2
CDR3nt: TGTGCCAGCAGTCCCATTAGCGGGGATTACAATGAGCAGTTCTTC
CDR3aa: CASSPISGDYNEQFF

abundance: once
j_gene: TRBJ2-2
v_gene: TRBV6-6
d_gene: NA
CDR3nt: TGTGCCAGCAGACCTCTAGCAGACGGGGAGCTGTTTTTT
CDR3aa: CASRPLADGELFF

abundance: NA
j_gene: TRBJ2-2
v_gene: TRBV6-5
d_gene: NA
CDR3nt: TGTGCCAGCAGAAAGGGACTCCCGTCGTCCGGGGAGCTGTTTTTT
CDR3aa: CASRKGLPSSGELFF

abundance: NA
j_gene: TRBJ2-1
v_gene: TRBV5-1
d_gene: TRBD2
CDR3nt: TGCGCCAGCAGTAAACAAGGACTAGCGGGAGAGGGGGGCTACAATGAGCAGTTCTTC
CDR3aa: CASSKQGLAGEGGYNEQFF

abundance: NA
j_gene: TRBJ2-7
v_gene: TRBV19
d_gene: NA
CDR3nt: TGTGCCAGTAGTTTCACTTACGAGGGTAGTCTTGGCGAGCAGTACTTC
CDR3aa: CASSFTYEGSLGEQYF

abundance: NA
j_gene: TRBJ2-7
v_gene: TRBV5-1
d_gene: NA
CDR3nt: TGCGCCAGCAGCTTTCAATCAGGGTCCGAGCAGTACTTC
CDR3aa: CASSFQSGSEQYF

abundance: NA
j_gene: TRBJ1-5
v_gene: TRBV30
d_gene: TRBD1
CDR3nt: TGTGCCTGGAGCCGGGACAGGGGGTTTTGGCAGCCCCAGCATTTT
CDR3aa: CAWSRDRGFWQPQHF

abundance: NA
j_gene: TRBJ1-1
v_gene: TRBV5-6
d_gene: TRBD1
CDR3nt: TGTGCCAGCACCCCACAGGGGGTCGCCACTGAAGCTTTCTTT
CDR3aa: CASTPQGVATEAFF

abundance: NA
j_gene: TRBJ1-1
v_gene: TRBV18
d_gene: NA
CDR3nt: TGTGCCAGCTCACAGGGGGAGAACACTGAAGCTTTCTTT
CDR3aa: CASSQGENTEAFF

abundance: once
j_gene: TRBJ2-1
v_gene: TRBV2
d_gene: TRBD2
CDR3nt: TGTGCCAGCAGTGACCCACTAGCGGACTCCTACAATGAGCAGTTCTTC
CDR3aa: CASSDPLADSYNEQFF

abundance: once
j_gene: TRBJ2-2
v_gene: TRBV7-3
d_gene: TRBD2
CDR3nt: TGTGCCAGCAGCCCGGGACTAGCGAACACCGGGGAGCTGTTTTTT
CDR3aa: CASSPGLANTGELFF

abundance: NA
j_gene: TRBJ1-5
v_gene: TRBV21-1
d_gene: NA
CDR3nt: TGTGCCAGCAGCCGATGCGAAACAGGGTTCCGGGAAATTTGGAATCAGCCCCAGCATTTT
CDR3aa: CASSRCETGFREIWNQPQHF

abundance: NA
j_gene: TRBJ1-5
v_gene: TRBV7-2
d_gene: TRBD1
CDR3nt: TGTGCCAGCAGCTTAGAAGGGGGCGAACAGCCCCAGCATTTT
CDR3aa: CASSLEGGEQPQHF